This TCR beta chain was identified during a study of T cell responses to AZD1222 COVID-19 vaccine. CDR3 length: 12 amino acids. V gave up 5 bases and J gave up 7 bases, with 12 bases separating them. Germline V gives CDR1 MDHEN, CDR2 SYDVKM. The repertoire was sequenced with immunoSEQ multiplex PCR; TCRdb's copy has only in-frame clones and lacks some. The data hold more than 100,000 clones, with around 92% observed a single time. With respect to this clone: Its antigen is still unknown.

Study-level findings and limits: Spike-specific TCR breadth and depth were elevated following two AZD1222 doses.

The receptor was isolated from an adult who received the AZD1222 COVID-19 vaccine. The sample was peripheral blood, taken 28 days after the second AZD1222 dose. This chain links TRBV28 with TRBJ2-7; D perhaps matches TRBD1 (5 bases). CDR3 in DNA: TGTGCCAGCAGTCTACAGGCTTTGGAGCAGTACTTC. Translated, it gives CASSLQALEQYF.